This TCR beta chain came from a study of long-term antiretroviral therapy in people with HIV. Sequencing used immunoSEQ v3.0 at survey level. Produced via immunoSEQ multiplex PCR; TCRdb's table is partial and in-frame only. In the table there are under 20,000 clones, over 75% of which are singletons. The CDR3 runs 13 residues. V lost 4 bases to trimming and J lost 2 bases, with 8 bases between them. Germline V gene lookup returns CDR1 SGHAT and CDR2 FQDESV (reference sequence). About this clone itself: Antigen: not known.

Findings of the study overall: Dating from the mid-2000s to the late 2010s, the blood was possibly obtained under older ART regimens. Clonotypes expanded prior to ART showed repertoire dominance at all sampled time points.

This TCR was recovered from a young man with HIV. Sequenced material: unsorted PBMCs, taken 0.1 years before starting antiretroviral therapy. V gene TRBV11-1 combines with J gene TRBJ2-5; D is ambiguous. DNA of the CDR3: TGTGCCAGCAGCTCGGGTCTACAAGAGACCCAGTACTTC. As protein: CASSSGLQETQYF.